This T cell receptor (beta chain) was found in a study of neoadjuvant nivolumab and ipilimumab in lung cancer. Per the germline V gene, CDR1 is SQVTM and CDR2 is ANQGSEA. CDR3 length equals 15 residues. The J segment lost 8 bases and the V segment lost 6 bases, leaving 12 bases of the junction unmatched. TCRdb keeps only in-frame clones here, not all; method: immunoSEQ multiplex PCR. Of tens of thousands of clones listed, about 89% were seen once; the top ten hold about 3.5%. This chain links TRBV29-1 with TRBJ2-1; the match to TRBD1 covers 11 bases. The sample consisted of blood, taken before neoadjuvant nivolumab, alone or with ipilimumab. This TCR was sampled from an adult with non-small cell lung cancer. Some clones in this sample may be carry-over from other donors' samples. The CDR3 sequence is CSVSPGTGGGYEQFF. The CDR3 DNA reads as TGCAGCGTATCACCTGGGACAGGGGGAGGGTATGAGCAGTTCTTC.